A single sample is the source of the 18 T cell receptor beta chains below, sequenced in a study of response to subunit inactivated influenza vaccine. TCRdb re-called the RT-PCR reads with MiXCR, one entry per CDR3 protein. The sample lists about 540,000 distinct CDR3 sequences; 20% to 25% were seen once. These data were likewise used in another study, on T cells expressing NK-cell markers. That work contributes: TCR beta cDNA was made by 5'RACE template switching with UMIs.

Material: CD4+ T cells sorted from PBMCs, obtained 11 to 12 days after vaccination. Receptors were obtained from a man aged 45-60 years who received an inactivated influenza vaccine.

The rearrangement joins TRBV18 to TRBJ1-1, with unresolved D. CDR3 length: 15 residues. V lost 0 bases to trimming and J lost 0 bases, with 8 bases between them. Germline CDR1 reads KGHSH; CDR2 reads LQKENI. In DNA form, the CDR3 reads TGTGCCAGCTCACCACCGGACGGAATGAACACTGAAGCTTTCTTT. It translates to CASSPPDGMNTEAFF.

V and J are TRBV20-1 and TRBJ2-5; D unclear. Germline values: CDR1 DFQATT, CDR2 SNEGSKA (reference sequence). This CDR3 has 12 amino acids. Between the trimmed V and J ends, which lost 6 bases and 7 bases, there was a span of 15 bases. The CDR3 DNA is TGCAGTGCCCTGGACGACGCCAGGACCCAGTACTTC. This sequence encodes CSALDDARTQYF.

This clonotype was seen only a few times. The J gene is TRBJ2-3, the V gene TRBV5-1; D might be TRBD1 (6 bases). Trimming cost V 3 bases and J 2 bases, with 13 bases left between them. Germline CDR1 and CDR2: SGHRS and YFSETQ. The CDR3 extends over 15 amino acids. CDR3 protein: CASSSVAGATDTQYF. The DNA of the CDR3 is TGCGCCAGCAGCTCGGTCGCAGGGGCCACAGATACGCAGTATTTT.

V usage is TRBV5-1 and J usage is TRBJ2-1; 9 bases agree with TRBD1. Germline V lookup: CDR1 SGHRS, CDR2 YFSETQ. With 3 bases clipped from V and 8 bases from J, the junction kept 9 bases outside the gene matches. The CDR3 extends over 15 amino acids. This CDR3 is CASSWTGQGKDEQFF. In nucleotides, the CDR3 is TGCGCCAGCAGCTGGACGGGACAGGGAAAGGATGAGCAGTTCTTC.

The rearrangement uses TRBV12-3 or TRBV12-4 and TRBJ1-1; 7 bases fit TRBD1. V was pared by 7 bases and J by 10 bases, with 9 bases of the junction left unmatched. The length of the CDR3 is 12 residues. The CDR3 is CASTTWPGGAFF. CDR3 nucleotide sequence: TGTGCCAGCACCACCTGGCCAGGGGGAGCTTTCTTT.

This chain joins TRBV5-1 and TRBJ2-7; 9 bases agree with TRBD1. Trimming cost V 4 bases and J 3 bases; bases outside gene matches: 8. The CDR3 length is 15 residues. Germline CDR1 is SGHRS and CDR2 is YFSETQ. The CDR3 sequence: CASSVIPGQGYEQYF. The DNA for the CDR3 is TGCGCCAGCAGCGTAATTCCGGGACAGGGCTACGAGCAGTACTTC. The entire variable domain, with the rest obtained from reference TRBV5-1 and TRBJ2-7, is as follows: KAGVTQTPRYLIKTRGQQVTLSCSPISGHRSVSWYQQTPGQGLQFLFEYFSETQRNKGNFPGRFSGRQFSNSRSEMNVSTLELGDSALYLCASSVIPGQGYEQYFGPGTRLTVT.

In its sample, this clonotype was seen a few times. The rearrangement links TRBV6-1 to TRBJ2-3, with 9 bases identical to TRBD2. CDR3 length equals 15 residues. After removal of 4 bases from V and 8 bases from J, the junction contained 10 bases not matched to a gene. Germline CDR1 and CDR2: MNHNS and SASEGT. Written as DNA, the CDR3 is TGTGCCAGCAGTGGGGGTAGCGGGAGCCCTAGTACGCAGTATTTT. Translation: CASSGGSGSPSTQYF.

This clonotype was seen more than once but under ten times. The DNA of the CDR3 is TGCAGTGCCCCGTCCCAGGGGACAGATACGCAGTATTTT. Translation gives CSAPSQGTDTQYF. The rearrangement links TRBV20-1 to TRBJ2-3, with D perhaps matching TRBD1 (6 bases). CDR1 is DFQATT and CDR2 is SNEGSKA in the germline V gene (reference sequence). The CDR3 is 13 amino acids. The V gene lost 6 bases and the J gene lost 3 bases, with 13 bases spanning the gap.

The genes are TRBV14 and TRBJ2-1, with D maybe TRBD1 (5 bases). Germline V lookup: CDR1 SGHDN, CDR2 FVKESK. The CDR3 length is 16 residues. V was clipped by 1 base and J by 0 bases, with 10 bases between them. CDR3 sequence reads: CASSQGQLSSYNEQFF. The CDR3 DNA follows: TGTGCCAGCAGCCAAGGACAGCTGAGCTCCTACAATGAGCAGTTCTTC.

The genes are TRBV30 and TRBJ2-3; TRBD2 aligns across 8 bases. Looked up from germline, CDR1 is GTSNPN and CDR2 is SVGIG (reference sequence). Unmatched junction bases numbered 16, after V lost 0 bases and J lost 2 bases. The CDR3 consists of 19 residues. CDR3 bases: TGTGCCTGGAGTGTAGGTCCCGTGCCCGGCGGGAGGCCCACAGATACGCAGTATTTT. Amino acids: CAWSVGPVPGGRPTDTQYF.

This clonotype was observed a handful of times. The rearrangement links TRBV6-7 to TRBJ2-7; 7 positions match TRBD1. TRBV6-7 is identified as an open reading frame with a role that is uncertain. The CDR3 totals 15 residues. The J segment lost 3 bases and the V segment lost 2 bases, leaving 7 bases of the junction unmatched. The CDR3 bases are TGTGCCAGCAGTTACCCAGGGACAGAATACTACGAGCAGTACTTC. It specifies CASSYPGTEYYEQYF.

The J gene is TRBJ2-1, the V gene TRBV6-2 or TRBV6-3, with no clear D. The germline gives CDR1 MNHEY, CDR2 SVGEGT. The CDR3 contains 15 residues. V was clipped by 6 bases and J by 3 bases, with 15 bases between them. The CDR3 loop reads CASRPHQLGYNEQFF. The CDR3 nucleotides read TGTGCCAGCAGGCCCCATCAGCTAGGCTACAATGAGCAGTTCTTC.

The chain links TRBV9 to TRBJ2-2, with D unclear. This CDR3 spans 12 amino acids. Germline V gives CDR1 SGDLS, CDR2 YYNGEE. Trimming cost V 2 bases and J 5 bases, with 4 bases left between them. The CDR3 sequence: CASSVSTGELFF. The CDR3 bases are TGTGCCAGCAGCGTTTCAACCGGGGAGCTGTTTTTT. The full variable domain, with the rest looked up from reference TRBV9 and TRBJ2-2, is DSGVTQTPKHLITATGQRVTLRCSPRSGDLSVYWYQQSLDQGLQFLIQYYNGEERAKGNILERFSAQQFPDLHSELNLSSLELGDSALYFCASSVSTGELFFGEGSRLTVL.

Only a few counts were recorded for this clonotype. V and J are TRBV7-8 and TRBJ2-1, with TRBD1 identical over 7 bases. Trimming at V came to 1 base and at J to 7 bases, leaving 7 bases not matched to a gene. Germline V gene data show CDR1 as SGHVS and CDR2 as FQNEAQ. The CDR3 spans 15 residues. CDR3 DNA sequence: TGTGCCAGCAGCTTAGTAGTAGGACAGGCGAATGAGCAGTTCTTC. It codes for CASSLVVGQANEQFF. Supplemented by reference TRBV7-8 and TRBJ2-1, the full variable domain reads GAGVSQSPRYKVAKRGQDVALRCDPISGHVSLFWYQQALGQGPEFLTYFQNEAQLDKSGLPSDRFFAERPEGSVSTLKIQRTQQEDSAVYLCASSLVVGQANEQFFGPGTRLTVL.

There are a few counts of this clonotype. The chain combines TRBV30 with TRBJ2-1; D remains ambiguous. From germline, CDR1 is GTSNPN and CDR2 SVGIG (reference sequence). V was pared by 4 bases and J by 2 bases, with 18 bases between. This CDR3 spans 16 amino acids. CDR3 residues: CAWNNQIGLTYNEQFF. The DNA for the CDR3 is TGTGCCTGGAACAATCAGATAGGGCTAACCTACAATGAGCAGTTCTTC.

The sample holds a few counts of this clonotype. The chain combines TRBV12-3 or TRBV12-4 with TRBJ2-5; 7 bases are a match to TRBD2. The V and J ends lost 6 bases and 4 bases, in that order; junction bases with no gene match: 14. CDR3 length: 16 residues. CDR3 amino acids: CASSPGGGVGRETQYF. In DNA, the CDR3 is TGTGCCAGCAGCCCCGGCGGGGGAGTGGGAAGAGAGACCCAGTACTTC.

The J gene is TRBJ2-7, the V gene TRBV20-1, with 13 bases aligning to TRBD2. This CDR3 comprises 13 residues. Germline loops: CDR1 DFQATT, CDR2 SNEGSKA (reference sequence). V dropped 5 bases and J dropped 6; count of bases not matched to a gene: 4. CDR3 in amino acids: CSAGGLAGFEQYF. The DNA for the CDR3 is TGCAGTGCTGGGGGACTAGCGGGATTCGAGCAGTACTTC.

This clonotype was picked up a small number of times. This chain connects TRBV28 to TRBJ2-7; 12 positions agree with TRBD2. Germline assignment: CDR1 MDHEN and CDR2 SYDVKM. The CDR3 totals 18 residues. Trimming removed 4 bases from V and 4 bases from J; junction bases left unmatched: 14. The CDR3, as DNA: TGTGCCAGCAGTTCCCGCATCGGCCTAGCGGGAGGGCTTTACGAGCAGTACTTC. Its translation: CASSSRIGLAGGLYEQYF.